These 18 T cell receptor beta chains came from one sample sequenced in a study of blood T cells in healthy people across ages. A second PCR, run for about 7 to 11 cycles, used a sample-barcoded 5' primer plus a J-beta primer mix. From the 5' RACE reads, TCRdb called clonotypes with MiXCR, one entry per CDR3 protein. Of hundreds of thousands of distinct CDR3 sequences listed, approximately 49% are singletons. Material: blood. The receptors were gathered from a man aged 25-40 years in good health.

The chain uses TRBV7-2 and TRBJ1-1; D is unresolved. The V gene lost 2 bases and the J gene lost 7 bases, with 20 bases spanning the gap. Germline V gene data show CDR1 as SGHTA and CDR2 as FQGNSA. This CDR3 contains 16 residues. CDR3 DNA: TGTGCCAGCAGCTTAAGATCTCCGGGAGAGGTGTGTGAAGCTTTCTTT. This translates into CASSLRSPGEVCEAFF.

This clonotype was counted between two and nine times. This rearrangement joins TRBV7-9 to TRBJ2-6, with 9 bases fitting TRBD2. Per germline, CDR1 SEHNR and CDR2 FQNEAQ (reference sequence). This CDR3 is built from 17 residues. The ends lost 11 bases at V and 4 bases at J; junction bases unmatched: 15. DNA of the CDR3: TGTGCCTGTAGCGGGGGAAATCTTGCTTGGGGGGCCAACGTCCTGACTTTC. It codes for CACSGGNLAWGANVLTF.

V is TRBV28 and J is TRBJ2-3, with D maybe TRBD2 (5 bases). V lost 9 bases and J 2 bases, leaving 12 bases between the germline ends. In germline, CDR1 is MDHEN, CDR2 SYDVKM. The CDR3 spans 13 residues. The CDR3 DNA reads as TGTGCCAGTGAAGCGGCCGTCACAGATACGCAGTATTTT. Translating it yields CASEAAVTDTQYF.

As for this clonotype: Relative to the germline gene, one junction end is altered; a read error may explain this. This rearrangement joins TRBV5-1 to TRBJ2-5; TRBD1 aligns across 9 bases. CDR1 SGHRS and CDR2 YFSETQ come from the germline V gene. The CDR3 totals 15 residues. CDR3 region: CAGSPGTGTLETQYF. The CDR3 region has the DNA TGCGCCGGCAGCCCCGGGACAGGGACCCTAGAGACCCAGTACTTC. The entire variable domain, with the rest obtained from reference TRBV5-1 and TRBJ2-5, is as follows: KAGVTQTPRYLIKTRGQQVTLSCSPISGHRSVSWYQQTPGQGLQFLFEYFSETQRNKGNFPGRFSGRQFSNSRSEMNVSTLELGDSALYLCAGSPGTGTLETQYFGPGTRLLVL.

A few counts support this clonotype. The chain combines TRBV5-1 with TRBJ2-2; no clear D. Per the germline V gene, CDR1 is SGHRS and CDR2 is YFSETQ. Trimming took off 7 bases at V and 6 bases at J, with 16 bases between the two ends. The CDR3 has 14 amino acids. The CDR3 bases are TGCGCCAGCTTGCAGGCAGCCACCCCCGGGGAGCTGTTTTTT. It encodes CASLQAATPGELFF.

This clonotype was observed at least ten times. The gene calls are TRBV20-1 and TRBJ1-5; D is ambiguous. Between the trimmed V and J ends, which lost 0 bases and 7 bases, there was a span of 10 bases. The CDR3 contains 13 residues. The germline CDR1 and CDR2 sequences are DFQATT and SNEGSKA (reference sequence). CDR3 DNA: TGCAGTGCTAGAGATCTCGAGGGCCAGCCCCAGCATTTT. This encodes CSARDLEGQPQHF.

As concerns this clonotype: This may be a read error, as it is one base from a much larger clone. The V and J genes are TRBV29-1 and TRBJ2-5, with TRBD1 identical over 8 bases. Germline V gene sequence: CDR1 SQVTM, CDR2 ANQGSEA. The length of the CDR3 is 13 residues. With V trimmed by 5 bases and J by 13 bases, 15 bases remained unmatched. Written as DNA, the CDR3 is TGCAGCGTTTTGACAGGGGACCGGGACTCTCGGTACTTC. It yields the protein CSVLTGDRDSRYF.

This clonotype was counted between two and nine times. The chain links TRBV5-6 to TRBJ2-1; TRBD2 is a possible D gene (5 bases). The CDR3 covers 14 residues. Looked up from germline, CDR1 is SGHDT and CDR2 is YYEEEE. Trimming took 6 bases from V and 5 from J, leaving 15 bases between them. The CDR3 bases are TGTGCCAGCAAGCGCGTGACGGGGAACAATGAGCAGTTCTTC. This sequence encodes CASKRVTGNNEQFF.

This clonotype was recorded many times. This chain uses TRBV20-1 with TRBJ2-7; D remains ambiguous. Per germline, CDR1 DFQATT and CDR2 SNEGSKA (reference sequence). V lost 3 bases and J 4 bases, leaving 13 bases between the germline ends. The CDR3 runs 13 residues. CDR3: CSASGVPEYEQYF. DNA for the CDR3: TGCAGTGCTAGCGGAGTCCCGGAATACGAGCAGTACTTC.

The chain links TRBV10-3 to TRBJ2-3; tentatively, D is TRBD1 (5 bases). V shed 7 bases and J shed 2 bases, with 13 bases lying between them. The CDR3 length is 14 residues. Germline V gene lookup returns CDR1 ENHRY and CDR2 SYGVKD. The CDR3 spells CAINMDTYTDTQYF. The CDR3, as DNA: TGTGCCATCAATATGGACACCTACACAGATACGCAGTATTTT.

The chain has TRBV28 and TRBJ2-5, with a possible D match to TRBD2 (6 bases). V was shortened by 5 bases and J by 0 bases, with 13 bases between the two germline ends. Germline V gene sequence: CDR1 MDHEN, CDR2 SYDVKM. The CDR3 sequence is 15 residues long. In nucleotides, the CDR3 is TGTGCCAGCAGTCCGAGACTAGTGTACCAAGAGACCCAGTACTTC. Its translation: CASSPRLVYQETQYF.

This clonotype came up a few times. V and J are TRBV12-3 or TRBV12-4 and TRBJ2-4; the match to TRBD1 covers 7 bases. The J call may be faulty, since TRBJ2-7 better matches the DNA end. The CDR3 is made up of 15 amino acids. For the CDR3, the DNA is TGTGCCAGCAGTCGTAGGACAGGCTCCTTCTACGAGCAGTACTTC. Protein sequence: CASSRRTGSFYEQYF.

Here the CDR3 DNA reads TGTGCCAGCAGTTACTCCAGAACGGGTAGTCCGGACGAGCAGTACTTC. Encoded protein: CASSYSRTGSPDEQYF. The J gene is TRBJ2-7, the V gene TRBV6-2 or TRBV6-3; D uncertain. V was shortened by 0 bases and J by 5 bases, with 17 bases between the two germline ends. Germline V gene sequence: CDR1 MNHEY, CDR2 SVGEGT. The CDR3 covers 16 residues.

The chain couples TRBV7-9 to TRBJ2-1; D may be TRBD1 or TRBD2 (5 bases each). The J call may not be correct, given that the DNA end is closer to TRBJ2-7. CDR1 and CDR2 (germline): SEHNR, FQNEAQ (reference sequence). This CDR3 has 16 amino acids. As DNA, the CDR3 is TGTGCCAGCAGCTTAGCTCGGGGCCCCTCCTACAATGAGCAGTACTTC. This encodes CASSLARGPSYNEQYF.

The chain combines TRBV3-1 with TRBJ2-5; 9 bases are shared with TRBD2. The J call is doubtful: the DNA matches TRBJ2-7 better. Looked up from germline, CDR1 is LGHDT and CDR2 is YNNKEL (reference sequence). CDR3 size: 15 residues. The CDR3 spells CASSPVAGVPYEQYF. CDR3 nucleotide sequence: TGTGCCAGCAGCCCAGTAGCGGGGGTACCCTACGAGCAGTACTTC.

The chain carries TRBV27 and TRBJ2-3, with 8 bases matching TRBD2. The CDR3 is made up of 19 amino acids. The germline V gene has CDR1 MNHEY and CDR2 SMNVEV (reference sequence). Germline trimming cut 0 bases from V and 0 bases from J; bases unmatched to any gene: 11. Written as DNA, the CDR3 is TGTGCCAGCAGTTTATCGTTGGCCGCCGGGGGGGAAAGCACAGATACGCAGTATTTT. Translating gives CASSLSLAAGGESTDTQYF.

There are a few counts of this clonotype. The chain employs TRBV12-3 or TRBV12-4 and TRBJ1-4, with a tentative D call TRBD1 (5 bases). V was shortened by 5 bases and J by 5 bases, with 9 bases between the two germline ends. The CDR3 is 13 residues long. The CDR3 is CASSPDRNEKLFF. For the CDR3, the DNA is TGTGCCAGCAGTCCCGACAGAAATGAAAAACTGTTTTTT.

This clonotype was observed a handful of times. The rearrangement joins TRBV27 to TRBJ1-2; D not resolved. The CDR3 is 16 residues long. With 7 bases removed from V and 7 bases from J, the gap between germline ends came to 25 bases. In germline, CDR1 is MNHEY, CDR2 SMNVEV (reference sequence). The CDR3 region has the DNA TGTGCCAGCATCTCACTGACTAGGCAGCCTAGCACTGGCTACACCTTC. Protein sequence: CASISLTRQPSTGYTF.